This T cell receptor (beta chain) is drawn from a study of shared clonotypes between healthy human individuals. Produced via immunoSEQ multiplex PCR; TCRdb's table is partial and in-frame only. The table includes about 2 million clones, about 95% detected once. The naive CD8 subset, CD45RO-negative cells positively selected for CCR7, excluded terminally differentiated effector memory CD45RA+ cells. The CDR3 is 14 amino acids. Per the germline V gene, CDR1 is MNHNS and CDR2 is SASEGT. Trimming cost V 10 bases and J 5 bases; bases outside gene matches: 11. Overall study results and limits: Despite large depth, sorted-subset datasets appeared incompletely sequenced. Naive subsets usually exceeded memory subsets in estimated richness.

Turning to this clone: Its target is unknown.

The chain uses TRBV6-1 and TRBJ1-2, with 9 bases that match TRBD1. This sequence originates from a man younger than 35 in good health. The sample comprised naive CD8+ T cells sorted from blood. CDR3 loop: CATSPGQGGYGYTF. DNA for the CDR3: TGTGCCACCTCACCGGGACAGGGAGGATATGGCTACACCTTC.